The source of this T cell receptor (beta chain) is a study of T cell responses to AZD1222 COVID-19 vaccine. Turning to this clone: The antigen is unknown.

TCRdb's copy holds only in-frame clones and misses some; the assay was immunoSEQ multiplex PCR. This sample has more than 250,000 clones, with approximately 93% found just once. The junction had 14 bases not matched to a gene; V was cut back by 4 bases and J by 8 bases. The CDR3 runs to 16 residues. The V gene's germline CDR1 is MNHEY and CDR2 SVGAGI. Overall study findings and caveats: Most donors were white British and more were female, and clonal diversity was possibly underestimated.

The chain recombines TRBV6-5 with TRBJ2-1; 7 nucleotides line up with TRBD2. The clonotype comes from an adult in good health. The sequences come from peripheral blood, collected on day 0 of AZD1222 vaccination. CDR3 nucleotide sequence: TGTGCCAGCAGTTCCTTCCTCGGCGGGAGTGGGCATGAGCAGTTCTTC. It codes for CASSSFLGGSGHEQFF.